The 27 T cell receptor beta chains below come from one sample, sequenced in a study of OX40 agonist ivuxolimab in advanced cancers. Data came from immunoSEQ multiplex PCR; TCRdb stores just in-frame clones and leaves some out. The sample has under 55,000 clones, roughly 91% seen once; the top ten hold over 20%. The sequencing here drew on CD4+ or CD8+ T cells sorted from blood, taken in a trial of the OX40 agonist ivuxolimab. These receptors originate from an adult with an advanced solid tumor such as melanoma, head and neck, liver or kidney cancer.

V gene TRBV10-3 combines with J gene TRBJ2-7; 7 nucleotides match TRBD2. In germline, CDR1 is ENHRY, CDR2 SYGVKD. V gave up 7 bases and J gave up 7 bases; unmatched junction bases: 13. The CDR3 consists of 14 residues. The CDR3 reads CAIKERREWDEQYF. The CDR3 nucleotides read TGTGCCATCAAAGAAAGGCGGGAGTGGGATGAGCAGTACTTC.

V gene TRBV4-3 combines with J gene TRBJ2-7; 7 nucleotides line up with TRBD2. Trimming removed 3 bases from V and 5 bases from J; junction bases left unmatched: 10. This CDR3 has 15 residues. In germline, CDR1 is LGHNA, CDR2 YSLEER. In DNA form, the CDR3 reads TGCGCCAGCAGCCAGGGACGCGGGAGTTTAAACGAGCAGTACTTC. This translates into CASSQGRGSLNEQYF.

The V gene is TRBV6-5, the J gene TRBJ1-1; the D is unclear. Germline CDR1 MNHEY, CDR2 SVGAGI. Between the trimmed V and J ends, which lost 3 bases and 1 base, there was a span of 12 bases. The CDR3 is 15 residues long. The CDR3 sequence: CASSYGPNWNTEAFF. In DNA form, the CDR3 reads TGTGCCAGCAGTTATGGGCCTAATTGGAACACTGAAGCTTTCTTT.

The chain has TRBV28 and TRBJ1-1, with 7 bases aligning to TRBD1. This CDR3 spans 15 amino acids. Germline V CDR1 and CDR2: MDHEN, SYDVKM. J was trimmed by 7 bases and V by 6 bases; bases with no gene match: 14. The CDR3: CASSPPETGSFEAFF. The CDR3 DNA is TGTGCCAGCAGCCCCCCTGAGACAGGGAGTTTTGAAGCTTTCTTT.

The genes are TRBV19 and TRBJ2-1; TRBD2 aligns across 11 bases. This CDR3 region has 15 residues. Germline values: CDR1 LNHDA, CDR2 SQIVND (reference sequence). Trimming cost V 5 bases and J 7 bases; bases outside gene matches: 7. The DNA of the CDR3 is TGTGCCAGTAGTCCACTAGCGGGAGTTCTTAATGAGCAGTTCTTC. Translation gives CASSPLAGVLNEQFF.

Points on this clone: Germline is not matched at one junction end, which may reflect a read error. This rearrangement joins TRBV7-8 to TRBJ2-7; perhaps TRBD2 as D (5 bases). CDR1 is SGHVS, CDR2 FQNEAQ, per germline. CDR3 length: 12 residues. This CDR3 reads CASSLTGSYLNF. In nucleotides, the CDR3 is TGTGCCAGCAGCTTAACTGGGAGCTACCTCAACTTC.

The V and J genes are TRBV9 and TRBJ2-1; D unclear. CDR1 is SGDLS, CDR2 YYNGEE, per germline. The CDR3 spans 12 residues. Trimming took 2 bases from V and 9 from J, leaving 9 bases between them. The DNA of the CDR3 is TGTGCCAGCAGCGTCGGTGGCGCTGAGCAGTTCTTC. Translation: CASSVGGAEQFF.

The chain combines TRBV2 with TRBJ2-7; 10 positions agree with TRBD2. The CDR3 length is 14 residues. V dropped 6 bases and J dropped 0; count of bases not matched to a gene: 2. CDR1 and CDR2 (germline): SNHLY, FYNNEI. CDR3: CASRASGGSYEQYF. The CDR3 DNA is TGTGCCAGCAGAGCTAGCGGGGGCTCCTACGAGCAGTACTTC.

The CDR3 sequence is CASSVEDATSGNTIYF. CDR3 in DNA: TGTGCCAGCAGCGTAGAGGACGCGACAAGTGGAAACACCATATATTTT. The chain carries TRBV9 and TRBJ1-3; D gene unclear. The V end was cut by 0 bases, the J end by 3 bases, with 13 bases between. Germline CDR1 and CDR2: SGDLS and YYNGEE. There are 16 residues in the CDR3.

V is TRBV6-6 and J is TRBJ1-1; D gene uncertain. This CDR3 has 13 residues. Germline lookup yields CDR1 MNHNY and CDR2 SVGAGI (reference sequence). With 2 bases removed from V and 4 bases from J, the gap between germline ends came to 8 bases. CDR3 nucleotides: TGTGCCAGCAGTTACGGGGTGGGCACTGAAGCTTTCTTT. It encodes CASSYGVGTEAFF.

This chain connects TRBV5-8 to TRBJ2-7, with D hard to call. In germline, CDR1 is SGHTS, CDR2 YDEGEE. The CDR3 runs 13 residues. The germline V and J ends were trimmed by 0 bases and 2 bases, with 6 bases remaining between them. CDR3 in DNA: TGTGCCAGCAGCTTGGAAGGAACCTACGAGCAGTACTTC. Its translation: CASSLEGTYEQYF.

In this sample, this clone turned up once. The CDR3 reads CASWTGRSETQYF. The CDR3, as DNA: TGTGCCAGTTGGACAGGGAGGTCAGAGACCCAGTACTTC. V gene TRBV10-3 combines with J gene TRBJ2-5, with TRBD1 identical over 8 bases. The CDR3 contains 13 residues. Germline CDR1 reads ENHRY; CDR2 reads SYGVKD. Trimming removed 10 bases from V and 4 bases from J; junction bases left unmatched: 8.

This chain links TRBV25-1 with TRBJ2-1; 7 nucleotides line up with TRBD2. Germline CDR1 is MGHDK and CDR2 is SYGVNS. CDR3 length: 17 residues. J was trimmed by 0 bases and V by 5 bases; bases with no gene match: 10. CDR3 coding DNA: TGTGCCAGCAGTTCCCATACTAGCGCCAGCTCCTACAATGAGCAGTTCTTC. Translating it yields CASSSHTSASSYNEQFF.

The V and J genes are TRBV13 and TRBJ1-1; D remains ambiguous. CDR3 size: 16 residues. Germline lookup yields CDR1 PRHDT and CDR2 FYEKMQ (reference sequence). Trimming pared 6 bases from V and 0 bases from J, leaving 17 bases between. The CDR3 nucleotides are TGTGCCAGCAGTCTCACATTGGGCTCGGTGAACACTGAAGCTTTCTTT. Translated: CASSLTLGSVNTEAFF.

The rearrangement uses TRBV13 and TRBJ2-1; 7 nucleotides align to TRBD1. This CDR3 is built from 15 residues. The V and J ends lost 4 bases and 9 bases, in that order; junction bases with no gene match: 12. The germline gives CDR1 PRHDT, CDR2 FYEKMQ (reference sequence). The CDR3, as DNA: TGTGCCAGCAGCTCTACAGGGGATTTAGTTGGTGAGCAGTTCTTC. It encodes CASSSTGDLVGEQFF.

The CDR3 nucleotides read TGTGCCAGCAGCTTAAGGGTGAACACTGAAGCTTTCTTT. Protein product: CASSLRVNTEAFF. The V call is TRBV13, the J call TRBJ1-1; unclear D gene. V lost 2 bases to trimming and J lost 0 bases, with 4 bases between them. The CDR3 is made up of 13 amino acids. CDR1 is PRHDT, CDR2 FYEKMQ, per germline (reference sequence).

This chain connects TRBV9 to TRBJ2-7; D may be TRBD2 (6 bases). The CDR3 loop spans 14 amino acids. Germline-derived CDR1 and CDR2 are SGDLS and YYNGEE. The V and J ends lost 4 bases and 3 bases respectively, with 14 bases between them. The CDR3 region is CASSPRDSIYEQYF. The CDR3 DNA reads TGTGCCAGCAGCCCCCGGGACTCCATCTACGAGCAGTACTTC.

The CDR3 loop reads CASFSGQPTGELFF. The DNA of the CDR3 is TGTGCCAGCTTCTCGGGGCAGCCCACCGGGGAGCTGTTTTTT. The chain couples TRBV2 to TRBJ2-2, with D perhaps being TRBD1 or TRBD2 (5 bases each). CDR1 and CDR2 from the germline V gene are SNHLY and FYNNEI. The CDR3 loop spans 14 amino acids. V lost 8 bases and J 4 bases, leaving 14 bases between the germline ends. The full variable domain, with the rest looked up from reference TRBV2 and TRBJ2-2, is EPEVTQTPSHQVTQMGQEVILRCVPISNHLYFYWYRQILGQKVEFLVSFYNNEISEKSEIFDDQFSVERPDGSNFTLKIRSTKLEDSAMYFCASFSGQPTGELFFGEGSRLTVL.

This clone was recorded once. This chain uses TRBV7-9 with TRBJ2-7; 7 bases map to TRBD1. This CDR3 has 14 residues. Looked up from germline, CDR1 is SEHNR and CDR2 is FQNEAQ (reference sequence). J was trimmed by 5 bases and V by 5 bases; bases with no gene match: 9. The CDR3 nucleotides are TGTGCCAGCAGCCCGACAGGGTATATCCACGAGCAGTACTTC. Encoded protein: CASSPTGYIHEQYF. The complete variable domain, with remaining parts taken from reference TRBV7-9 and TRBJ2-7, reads DTGVSQNPRHKITKRGQNVTFRCDPISEHNRLYWYRQTLGQGPEFLTYFQNEAQLEKSRLLSDRFSAERPKGSFSTLEIQRTEQGDSAMYLCASSPTGYIHEQYFGPGTRLTVT.

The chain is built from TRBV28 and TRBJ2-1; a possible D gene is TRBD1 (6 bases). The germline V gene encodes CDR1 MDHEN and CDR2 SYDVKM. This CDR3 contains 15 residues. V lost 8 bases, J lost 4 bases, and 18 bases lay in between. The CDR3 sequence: CASLGPGQGYNEQFF. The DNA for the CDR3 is TGTGCCAGCCTTGGGCCGGGGCAGGGGTACAATGAGCAGTTCTTC.

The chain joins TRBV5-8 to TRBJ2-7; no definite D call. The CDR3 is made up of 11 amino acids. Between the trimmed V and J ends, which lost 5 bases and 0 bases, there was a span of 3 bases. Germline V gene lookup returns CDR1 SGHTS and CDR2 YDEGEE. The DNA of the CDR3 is TGTGCCAGCAGTTCCTCCTACGAGCAGTACTTC. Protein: CASSSSYEQYF.

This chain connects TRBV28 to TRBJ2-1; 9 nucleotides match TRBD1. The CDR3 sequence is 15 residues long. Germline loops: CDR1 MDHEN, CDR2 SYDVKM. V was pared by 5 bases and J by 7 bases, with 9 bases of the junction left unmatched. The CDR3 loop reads CASSGPGQGQNEQFF. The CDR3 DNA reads TGTGCCAGCAGTGGACCGGGACAGGGACAGAATGAGCAGTTCTTC.

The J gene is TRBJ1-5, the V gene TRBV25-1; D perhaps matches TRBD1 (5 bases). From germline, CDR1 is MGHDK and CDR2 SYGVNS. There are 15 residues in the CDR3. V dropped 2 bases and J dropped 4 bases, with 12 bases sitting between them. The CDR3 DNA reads TGTGCCAGCAGTGAAGGTGGGAGGGGAAATCAGCCCCAGCATTTT. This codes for CASSEGGRGNQPQHF.

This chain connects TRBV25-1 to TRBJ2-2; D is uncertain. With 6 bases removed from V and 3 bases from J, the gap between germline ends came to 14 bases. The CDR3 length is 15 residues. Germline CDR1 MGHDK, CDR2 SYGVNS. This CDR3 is CASSSSFSHTGELFF. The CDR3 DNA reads TGTGCCAGCAGCTCCTCTTTTAGCCACACCGGGGAGCTGTTTTTT.

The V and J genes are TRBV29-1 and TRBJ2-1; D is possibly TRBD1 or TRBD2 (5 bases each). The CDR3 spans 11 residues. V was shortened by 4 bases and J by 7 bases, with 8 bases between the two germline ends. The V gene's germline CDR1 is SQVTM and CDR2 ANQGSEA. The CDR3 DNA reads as TGCAGCGTTGCCTGGGGGAATGAGCAGTTCTTC. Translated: CSVAWGNEQFF.

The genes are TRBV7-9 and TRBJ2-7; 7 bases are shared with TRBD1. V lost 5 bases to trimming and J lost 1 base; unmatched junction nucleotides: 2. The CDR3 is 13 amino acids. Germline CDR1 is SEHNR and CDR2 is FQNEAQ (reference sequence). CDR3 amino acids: CASSGDSSYEQYF. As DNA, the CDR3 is TGTGCCAGCAGCGGGGACAGTTCCTACGAGCAGTACTTC. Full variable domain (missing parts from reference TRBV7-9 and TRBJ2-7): DTGVSQNPRHKITKRGQNVTFRCDPISEHNRLYWYRQTLGQGPEFLTYFQNEAQLEKSRLLSDRFSAERPKGSFSTLEIQRTEQGDSAMYLCASSGDSSYEQYFGPGTRLTVT.

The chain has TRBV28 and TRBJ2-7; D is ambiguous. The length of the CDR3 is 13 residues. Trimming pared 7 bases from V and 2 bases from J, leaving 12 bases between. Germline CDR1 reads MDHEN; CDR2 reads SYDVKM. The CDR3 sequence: CASTVTFPYEQYF. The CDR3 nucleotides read TGTGCCAGCACCGTGACCTTCCCCTACGAGCAGTACTTC.